The T cell receptor (beta chain) described here comes from a study of metastatic and nonmetastatic thyroid tumors. Study details: Malignant thyroid and benign thyroid patients provided blood and tumor or nodule tissue whose repertoires were compared.

TCRdb recomputed clones from the PCR reads via MiXCR. The data contain about 13,000 clones, approximately 20% of them singletons. The study, taken as a whole, reports: A significant increase in TCR beta diversity was reportedly seen in malignant thyroid tumors relative to benign nodules, in blood and tumor.

This CDR3 contains 15 residues. The ends were cut back, 5 bases at V and 0 bases at J, with 8 bases in the middle. Patients had received no treatment of any kind before thyroid surgery. This clone turned up a few times. The antigen is not known. This clonotype was obtained from a female donor with papillary thyroid cancer or a benign thyroid nodule (not recorded which). Some clones in this sample may be carry-over from other donors' samples. The sequenced material came from adjacent normal tissue. The J gene is TRBJ2-6, the V gene TRBV12-3 or TRBV12-4; D call uncertain. This chain's CDR3 is CASSRTGSGANVLTF. CDR3 in DNA: TGTGCCAGCAGTCGGACGGGCTCTGGGGCCAACGTCCTGACTTTC.